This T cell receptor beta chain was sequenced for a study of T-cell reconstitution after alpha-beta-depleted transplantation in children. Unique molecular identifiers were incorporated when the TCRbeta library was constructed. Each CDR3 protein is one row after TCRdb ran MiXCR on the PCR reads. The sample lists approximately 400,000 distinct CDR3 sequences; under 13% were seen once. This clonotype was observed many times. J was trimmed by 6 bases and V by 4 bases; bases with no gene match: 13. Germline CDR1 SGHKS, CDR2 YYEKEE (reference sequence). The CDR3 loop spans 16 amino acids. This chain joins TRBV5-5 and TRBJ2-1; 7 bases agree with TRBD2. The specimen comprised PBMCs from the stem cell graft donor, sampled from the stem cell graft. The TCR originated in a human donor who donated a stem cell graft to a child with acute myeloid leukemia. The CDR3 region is CASSLGIGRTPNEQFF. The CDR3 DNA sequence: TGTGCCAGCAGCCTGGGGATCGGGAGGACCCCCAATGAGCAGTTCTTC.